One sample yielded the 30 T cell receptor beta chains listed below, sequenced in a study of T cell changes during pregnancy in multiple sclerosis. Sequencing used immunoSEQ multiplex PCR; TCRdb keeps in-frame clones, though not all of them. This sample has approximately 90,000 clones; around 91% occur once, and the top ten carry more than 1.5%. Sample: peripheral blood, taken after pregnancy. The receptor set was obtained from a female donor in good health, enrolled as a control in a pregnancy study.

The chain joins TRBV19 to TRBJ2-7, with D unresolved. V lost 0 bases, J lost 1 base, and 10 bases lay in between. Germline values: CDR1 LNHDA, CDR2 SQIVND (reference sequence). This CDR3 is built from 15 residues. CDR3 sequence: CASSIDTVPSYEQYF. In DNA, the CDR3 is TGTGCCAGTAGTATAGATACGGTTCCGTCCTACGAGCAGTACTTC.

This clone is a singleton in its sample. This chain connects TRBV4-1 to TRBJ1-5; 8 bases are shared with TRBD1. From germline, CDR1 is MGHRA and CDR2 YSYEKL. The CDR3 extends over 16 amino acids. V trimming: 3 bases; J trimming: 7 bases; junction bases outside the gene matches: 11. The DNA of the CDR3 is TGCGCCAGCAGCCACCTAGGACAGGGTTTAGGACAGCCCCAGCATTTT. Protein sequence: CASSHLGQGLGQPQHF.

Only one count was recorded for this clone. The chain is built from TRBV6-5 and TRBJ2-7; maybe TRBD2 (5 bases). Germline loops: CDR1 MNHEY, CDR2 SVGAGI. Trimming took 8 bases from V and 7 from J, leaving 9 bases between them. The CDR3 sequence is 10 residues long. The CDR3 DNA reads as TGTGCCAGCGGGGAGCTGGAGCAGTACTTC. Its protein is CASGELEQYF.

The V call is TRBV18, the J call TRBJ2-2; no clear D gene. The germline gives CDR1 KGHSH, CDR2 LQKENI. Trimming cost V 0 bases and J 7 bases, with 3 bases left between them. The CDR3 loop spans 12 amino acids. CDR3 nucleotides: TGTGCCAGCTCACCACCGAGCGGGGAGCTGTTTTTT. Its translation: CASSPPSGELFF.

This sequence joins TRBV9 and TRBJ1-4; 7 nucleotides align to TRBD1. Germline lookup yields CDR1 SGDLS and CDR2 YYNGEE. The CDR3 totals 14 residues. V shed 3 bases, J shed 5 bases, and the junction held 4 bases outside the gene matches. The CDR3 sequence: CASSADRLNEKLFF. In DNA, the CDR3 is TGTGCCAGCAGCGCGGACAGGTTAAATGAAAAACTGTTTTTT.

The chain couples TRBV15 to TRBJ2-7, with TRBD1 identical over 7 bases. The V segment lost 1 base and the J segment 3 bases; nucleotides outside the gene matches: 18. Germline CDR1 reads LNHNV; CDR2 reads YYDKDF (reference sequence). This CDR3 comprises 19 residues. CDR3 residues: CATSRGGALSDRDNYEQYF. The CDR3 DNA follows: TGTGCCACCAGCAGAGGAGGAGCCCTTAGCGACAGGGACAACTACGAGCAGTACTTC.

The gene calls are TRBV7-9 and TRBJ2-7; tentative D call: TRBD1 (5 bases). V was pared by 4 bases and J by 1 base, with 11 bases between. CDR1 and CDR2 (germline): SEHNR, FQNEAQ (reference sequence). This CDR3 spans 14 amino acids. The CDR3 loop is CASSSPTESYEQYF. The CDR3 DNA sequence: TGTGCCAGCAGCTCCCCGACAGAATCCTACGAGCAGTACTTC.

This chain joins TRBV27 and TRBJ2-3, with TRBD2 identical over 13 bases. V dropped 3 bases and J dropped 9; count of bases not matched to a gene: 6. The CDR3 is 15 residues long. Germline assignment: CDR1 MNHEY and CDR2 SMNVEV (reference sequence). CDR3 amino acids: CASSFTSGGAATQYF. The CDR3 DNA follows: TGTGCCAGCAGTTTCACTAGCGGGGGGGCCGCGACGCAGTATTTT.

This clone was picked up one time. This sequence joins TRBV11-2 and TRBJ2-3; 13 bases agree with TRBD2. Germline values: CDR1 SGHAT, CDR2 FQNNGV. The J segment lost 1 base and the V segment lost 6 bases, leaving 7 bases of the junction unmatched. This CDR3 has 17 residues. The CDR3 sequence is CASSYGTSGVGTDTQYF. Written as DNA, the CDR3 is TGTGCCAGCAGTTACGGGACTAGCGGGGTGGGCACAGATACGCAGTATTTT.

The chain is built from TRBV9 and TRBJ2-4; 9 bases are a match to TRBD2. Germline V gives CDR1 SGDLS, CDR2 YYNGEE. The CDR3 length is 16 residues. V dropped 3 bases and J dropped 0; count of bases not matched to a gene: 4. CDR3 region: CASSEGLALAKNIQYF. The CDR3 DNA follows: TGTGCCAGCAGCGAGGGACTAGCCTTAGCCAAAAACATTCAGTACTTC.

The V gene is TRBV13, the J gene TRBJ2-5, with TRBD2 as a possible D gene (5 bases). The length of the CDR3 is 15 residues. From germline, CDR1 is PRHDT and CDR2 FYEKMQ (reference sequence). Trimming pared 5 bases from V and 5 bases from J, leaving 18 bases between. CDR3: CASSLRGLTTETQYF. The CDR3, as DNA: TGTGCCAGCAGCCTTCGGGGTCTTACTACGGAGACCCAGTACTTC.

The J gene is TRBJ2-5, the V gene TRBV7-9; 9 nucleotides align to TRBD2. Losses at the gene ends were 4 bases for V and 4 bases for J; bases not matched to a gene: 7. This CDR3 contains 15 residues. The germline gives CDR1 SEHNR, CDR2 FQNEAQ (reference sequence). This CDR3 is CASSSGSGGVETQYF. The CDR3 DNA reads TGTGCCAGCAGCTCGGGTAGCGGGGGTGTAGAGACCCAGTACTTC. Full variable domain (rest looked up from reference TRBV7-9 and TRBJ2-5): DTGVSQNPRHKITKRGQNVTFRCDPISEHNRLYWYRQTLGQGPEFLTYFQNEAQLEKSRLLSDRFSAERPKGSFSTLEIQRTEQGDSAMYLCASSSGSGGVETQYFGPGTRLLVL.

This clone came up once. The V and J genes are TRBV11-3 and TRBJ2-3, with D possibly being TRBD1 (5 bases). V lost 5 bases and J 3 bases, leaving 6 bases between the germline ends. CDR1 and CDR2 (germline): SGHNT, YENEEA. The CDR3 contains 12 residues. CDR3 sequence: CASSRGTDTQYF. DNA of the CDR3: TGTGCCAGCAGCAGGGGTACAGATACGCAGTATTTT. Full variable domain (missing parts from reference TRBV11-3 and TRBJ2-3): EAGVVQSPRYKIIEKKQPVAFWCNPISGHNTLYWYLQNLGQGPELLIRYENEEAVDDSQLPKDRFSAERLKGVDSTLKIQPAELGDSAVYLCASSRGTDTQYFGPGTRLTVL.

The rearrangement links TRBV18 to TRBJ1-5; tentative D call: TRBD1 (6 bases). V was cut by 2 bases and J by 0 bases, with 11 bases left in between. The CDR3 runs to 16 residues. CDR1 KGHSH and CDR2 LQKENI come from the germline V gene. The DNA for the CDR3 is TGTGCCAGCTCACCAGGGGGGGGCAATAGCAATCAGCCCCAGCATTTT. Its translation: CASSPGGGNSNQPQHF.

Regarding this clone: Additional DNA sequences in this sample encode the identical CDR3. This chain's CDR3 is CASSLGAEAFF. DNA of the CDR3: TGCGCCAGCAGCCTCGGGGCTGAAGCTTTCTTT. V gene TRBV5-1 combines with J gene TRBJ1-1; no firm D call. Between the trimmed V and J ends, which lost 4 bases and 6 bases, there was a span of 7 bases. The germline gives CDR1 SGHRS, CDR2 YFSETQ. This CDR3 has 11 amino acids.

This chain links TRBV7-9 with TRBJ2-4; 9 bases match TRBD1. V shed 1 base and J 7 bases; nucleotides not matched to a gene: 11. Germline V gene sequence: CDR1 SEHNR, CDR2 FQNEAQ (reference sequence). CDR3 size: 17 residues. The chain's CDR3 is CASSLGDRVSGLNIQYF. In nucleotides, the CDR3 is TGTGCCAGCAGCTTAGGGGACAGGGTCTCCGGGCTGAACATTCAGTACTTC.

The chain carries TRBV6-6 and TRBJ1-4, with TRBD1 matching 8 bases. Germline trimming cut 5 bases from V and 5 bases from J; bases unmatched to any gene: 7. The CDR3 spans 15 residues. Germline V gene lookup returns CDR1 MNHNY and CDR2 SVGAGI (reference sequence). DNA for the CDR3: TGTGCCAGCAGTCCATGGACAGGGTTAAATGAAAAACTGTTTTTT. It codes for CASSPWTGLNEKLFF.

The rearrangement joins TRBV30 to TRBJ1-6, with 7 bases lining up with TRBD1. This CDR3 contains 13 residues. CDR1 GTSNPN and CDR2 SVGIG come from the germline V gene (reference sequence). J lost 8 bases, V lost 5 bases, and 6 bases had no gene match. CDR3 bases: TGTGCCTGGTCCGACAGGGACGATTCACCCCTCCACTTT. This gives the protein CAWSDRDDSPLHF.

This chain links TRBV28 with TRBJ2-5, with 7 bases that match TRBD1. The CDR3 consists of 15 residues. Trimming took 1 base from V and 5 from J; bases not matched to a gene: 7. The germline V gene has CDR1 MDHEN and CDR2 SYDVKM. CDR3 protein: CASSLLNRGPETQYF. Written as DNA, the CDR3 is TGTGCCAGCAGTTTATTGAACAGGGGTCCGGAGACCCAGTACTTC. The full variable domain, with the rest looked up from reference TRBV28 and TRBJ2-5, is DVKVTQSSRYLVKRTGEKVFLECVQDMDHENMFWYRQDPGLGLRLIYFSYDVKMKEKGDIPEGYSVSREKKERFSLILESASTNQTSMYLCASSLLNRGPETQYFGPGTRLLVL.

The chain's CDR3 is CASSLRRGTGADYEQYF. In DNA, the CDR3 is TGTGCCAGCAGCTTACGGAGGGGGACAGGGGCAGATTACGAGCAGTACTTC. V is TRBV7-9 and J is TRBJ2-7; 10 nucleotides agree with TRBD1. CDR3 length: 17 amino acids. CDR1 is SEHNR and CDR2 is FQNEAQ in the germline V gene (reference sequence). V was pared by 2 bases and J by 4 bases, with 11 bases of the junction left unmatched. Looking up the rest from reference TRBV7-9 and TRBJ2-7 gives the full variable domain: DTGVSQNPRHKITKRGQNVTFRCDPISEHNRLYWYRQTLGQGPEFLTYFQNEAQLEKSRLLSDRFSAERPKGSFSTLEIQRTEQGDSAMYLCASSLRRGTGADYEQYFGPGTRLTVT.

This chain links TRBV14 with TRBJ2-1; 8 bases are shared with TRBD2. Germline lookup yields CDR1 SGHDN and CDR2 FVKESK. After removal of 4 bases from V and 6 bases from J, the junction contained 5 bases not matched to a gene. The CDR3 is 14 residues long. The CDR3 spells CASSRTSGINEQFF. CDR3 coding DNA: TGTGCCAGCAGCCGAACTAGCGGTATCAATGAGCAGTTCTTC.

The rearrangement links TRBV4-3 to TRBJ1-2; D unclear. The V end lost 1 base, the J end lost 4 bases, and 10 bases lay between the germline ends. Germline V gives CDR1 LGHNA, CDR2 YSLEER. The length of the CDR3 is 14 residues. The CDR3, as DNA: TGCGCCAGCAGCCAAGGTCAGATCGCCTATGGCTACACCTTC. Its protein is CASSQGQIAYGYTF.

The chain couples TRBV28 to TRBJ1-6; D is unresolved. The CDR3 consists of 21 residues. With 6 bases removed from V and 2 bases from J, the gap between germline ends came to 29 bases. Germline V lookup: CDR1 MDHEN, CDR2 SYDVKM. CDR3 sequence (DNA): TGTGCCAGCAGCATTACGTGGCGTATCGGTTTCGGAGCAGCCTATAATTCACCCCTCCACTTT. It encodes CASSITWRIGFGAAYNSPLHF.

The chain links TRBV19 to TRBJ1-4; D is unclear. Germline loops: CDR1 LNHDA, CDR2 SQIVND (reference sequence). V lost 6 bases to trimming and J lost 2 bases, with 16 bases between them. The CDR3 loop spans 16 amino acids. The CDR3 sequence: CASRENLGKTNEKLFF. The CDR3 nucleotides read TGTGCCAGTAGGGAAAATCTCGGGAAGACTAATGAAAAACTGTTTTTT.

The chain uses TRBV6-6 and TRBJ1-3, with D possibly matching TRBD1 (5 bases). There are 15 residues in the CDR3. V dropped 0 bases and J dropped 4 bases, with 10 bases sitting between them. From germline, CDR1 is MNHNY and CDR2 SVGAGI (reference sequence). CDR3 sequence: CASSYSGGEGNTIYF. The CDR3 nucleotides read TGTGCCAGCAGTTACTCGGGAGGGGAAGGAAACACCATATATTTT.

V and J are TRBV19 and TRBJ1-2; 9 nucleotides line up with TRBD1. The V gene end was trimmed by 3 bases and the J gene end by 7 bases; junction bases not matched to a gene: 9. The CDR3 extends over 15 amino acids. The germline gives CDR1 LNHDA, CDR2 SQIVND (reference sequence). CDR3 loop: CASSMGDRVAFGYTF. Here the CDR3 DNA reads TGTGCCAGTAGTATGGGGGACAGGGTGGCGTTTGGCTACACCTTC. The entire variable domain, with the rest obtained from reference TRBV19 and TRBJ1-2, is as follows: DGGITQSPKYLFRKEGQNVTLSCEQNLNHDAMYWYRQDPGQGLRLIYYSQIVNDFQKGDIAEGYSVSREKKESFPLTVTSAQKNPTAFYLCASSMGDRVAFGYTFGSGTRLTVV.

The chain couples TRBV6-5 to TRBJ2-7, with a possible D match to TRBD2 (5 bases). The CDR3 spans 14 residues. Germline lookup yields CDR1 MNHEY and CDR2 SVGAGI. V dropped 0 bases and J dropped 6 bases, with 12 bases sitting between them. Written as DNA, the CDR3 is TGTGCCAGCAGTTACTCGAGAGACGGAGGCGAGCAGTACTTC. Translated, it gives CASSYSRDGGEQYF.

This chain uses TRBV9 with TRBJ2-1; 7 bases match TRBD2. J gave up 5 bases and V 1 base, and 3 bases lay outside the gene matches. Germline CDR1 SGDLS, CDR2 YYNGEE. This CDR3 is built from 14 residues. The CDR3 DNA reads as TGTGCCAGCAGCGTACTAGCGGAGAACAATGAGCAGTTCTTC. Translating gives CASSVLAENNEQFF.

A single count supports this clone. The V and J genes are TRBV28 and TRBJ1-6; 10 bases match TRBD1. In germline, CDR1 is MDHEN, CDR2 SYDVKM. This CDR3 contains 14 residues. V dropped 10 bases and J dropped 11; count of bases not matched to a gene: 11. CDR3 residues: CATAGTGVGTPLHF. Here the CDR3 DNA reads TGTGCCACCGCCGGGACAGGGGTGGGAACACCCCTCCACTTT. The whole variable domain, filled in from reference TRBV28 and TRBJ1-6, reads DVKVTQSSRYLVKRTGEKVFLECVQDMDHENMFWYRQDPGLGLRLIYFSYDVKMKEKGDIPEGYSVSREKKERFSLILESASTNQTSMYLCATAGTGVGTPLHFGNGTRLTVT.

Turning to this clone: Germline is not matched at one junction end, which may reflect a read error. J is TRBJ2-3 and V is TRBV4-3, with a tentative D call TRBD2 (5 bases). The CDR3 consists of 13 residues. Germline V CDR1 and CDR2: LGHNA, YSLEER. The CDR3 reads CASSGGRTDTQYF. The CDR3 DNA follows: TGCGCCAGCAGTGGAGGACGCACGGATACGCAGTATTTT.